This T cell receptor beta chain appears in the sequencing data of a study of blood T cell repertoires in COVID-19 (dated by TCRdb to about 2020). For the study in its entirety: Collaborator samples came from the United States, Italy and Spain and covered acute and convalescent phases of COVID-19. The material from the prospective study consisted of cDNA or gDNA derived from T cells, B-cell-depleted T cells, or PBMCs. The dataset comprised deeply sampled blood TCRbeta repertoires from subjects exposed to, actively infected with, or recovered from COVID-19. The repertoires were released in a freely available public database intended as a resource for research on the immune response to SARS-CoV-2. Samples came from the ongoing ImmuneRACE study (first 160 participants) plus 1,254 subjects from 6 global collaborators. Sample metadata almost always included a de-identified subject ID, COVID-19 status, age in years and sex. HLA class I and class II types, where available, came from metadata supplied by the sample provider rather than from assay-based typing.

Collaborating institutions collected whole blood in K2EDTA tubes following their own protocols. Collaborator samples were shipped for TCRbeta analysis as frozen whole blood, isolated PBMCs, or DNA extracted from either sample type. The investigation overall reported the following: The amount of clinical and demographic metadata varied by source and participant and was provided uncurated.

TCRbeta CDR3 regions were amplified from genomic DNA using the immunoSEQ Assay, a bias-controlled multiplex PCR. Per the authors' processing: The number of nucleated cells in each sample was estimated from the amplification of reference gene primers within the assay. Sequence reads were collapsed and filtered to measure the absolute abundance of every unique TCRbeta CDR3 rearrangement. Productive Simpson clonality was computed per sample as the square root of Simpson's diversity index over productive rearrangements. Entries here come from immuneACCESS through TCRdb and include only in-frame sequences with V and J called. Some clones fail to appear in such tables; in the studies checked, an unresolved V gene covers under half of the shortfall, and the cause of the remainder is unknown. For V, J and clone size, that table is used; D and trimming come from the DNA. In this sample the table shows some 65,000 clones, more than 90% of which occur a single time. Of the sample, 1.3% is held by the ten largest clones.

The germline V gene (reference sequence) yields SEHNR for CDR1 and FQNEAQ for CDR2. V is trimmed back by 5 bases and J by 7 bases, and the junction contains 6 bases that no gene match accounts for. The CDR3 starts with the cysteine, ends with the phenylalanine, and has 13 residues. The DNA shown is the 39-base CDR3, in frame from base 1. As to this clone: Its antigen is unknown. No quality values exist for individual bases; no much larger clone is one base distant.

Specimen: peripheral blood. This TCR came from a man aged 55 to 69 with acute or convalescent COVID-19. Recombination connected TRBV7-9 to TRBJ1-1; 8 bases in the middle match TRBD1. The nucleotides are TGTGCCAGCAGCGCGGACAGGGAGGGTGAAGCTTTCTTT. Translated, it gives CASSADREGEAFF.